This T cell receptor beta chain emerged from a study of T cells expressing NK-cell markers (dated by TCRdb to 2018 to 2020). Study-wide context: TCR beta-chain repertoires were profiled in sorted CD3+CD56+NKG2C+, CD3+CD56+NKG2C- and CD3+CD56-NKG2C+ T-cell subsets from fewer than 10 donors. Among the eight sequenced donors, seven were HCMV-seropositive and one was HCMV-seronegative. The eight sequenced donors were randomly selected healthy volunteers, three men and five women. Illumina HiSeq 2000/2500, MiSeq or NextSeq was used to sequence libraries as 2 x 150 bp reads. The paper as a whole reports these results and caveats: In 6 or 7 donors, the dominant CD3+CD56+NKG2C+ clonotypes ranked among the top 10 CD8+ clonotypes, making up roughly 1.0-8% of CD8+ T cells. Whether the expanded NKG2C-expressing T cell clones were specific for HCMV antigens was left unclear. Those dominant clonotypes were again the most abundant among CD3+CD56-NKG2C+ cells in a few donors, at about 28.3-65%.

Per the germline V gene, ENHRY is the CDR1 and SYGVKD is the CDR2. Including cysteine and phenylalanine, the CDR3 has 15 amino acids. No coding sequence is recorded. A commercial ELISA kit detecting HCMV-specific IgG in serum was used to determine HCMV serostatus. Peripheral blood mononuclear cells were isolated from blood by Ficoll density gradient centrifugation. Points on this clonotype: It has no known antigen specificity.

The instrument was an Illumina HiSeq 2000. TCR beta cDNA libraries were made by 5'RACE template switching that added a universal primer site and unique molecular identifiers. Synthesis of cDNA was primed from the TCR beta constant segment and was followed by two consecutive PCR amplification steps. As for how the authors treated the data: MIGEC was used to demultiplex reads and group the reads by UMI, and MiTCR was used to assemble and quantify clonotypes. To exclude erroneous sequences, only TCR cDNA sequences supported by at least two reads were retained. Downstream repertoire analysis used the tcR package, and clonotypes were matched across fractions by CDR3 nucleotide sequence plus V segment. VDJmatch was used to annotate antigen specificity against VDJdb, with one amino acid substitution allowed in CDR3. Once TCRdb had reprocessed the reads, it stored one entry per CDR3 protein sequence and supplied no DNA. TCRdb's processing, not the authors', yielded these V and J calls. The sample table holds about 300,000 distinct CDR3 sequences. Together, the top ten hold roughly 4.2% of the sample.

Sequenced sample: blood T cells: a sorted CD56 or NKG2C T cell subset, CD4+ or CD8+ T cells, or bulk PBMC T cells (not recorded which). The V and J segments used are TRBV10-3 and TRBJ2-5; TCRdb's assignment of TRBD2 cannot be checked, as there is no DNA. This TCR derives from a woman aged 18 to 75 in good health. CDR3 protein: CAISDIAGVGETQYF.